The 14 T cell receptor beta chains below were found in one sample sequenced in a study of patients and donors after allogeneic stem cell transplantation. A single record per CDR3 protein comes from TCRdb applying MiXCR to the RT-PCR reads. The repertoire holds 900,000 to 1,000,000 distinct CDR3 sequences, with 15% to 20% as singletons. The source material was blood, either unsorted or a sorted T cell fraction (not recorded which). Source of these receptors: a human donor who was either an allogeneic HSCT recipient or a stem cell or donor lymphocyte infusion donor (not recorded which). It is not recorded whose cells these are; they may come from a transplant donor.

This clonotype was detected a few times. V and J are TRBV6-5 and TRBJ2-1; 9 positions match TRBD2. The length of the CDR3 is 10 residues. Germline V gene lookup returns CDR1 MNHEY and CDR2 SVGAGI. The trim removed 10 bases at V and 9 bases at J, leaving 1 base unmatched. CDR3 DNA: TGTGCCACGACTAGCGGTGAGCAGTTCTTC. Amino acid sequence: CATTSGEQFF.

The rearrangement joins TRBV6-1 to TRBJ2-5, with D hard to call. The length of the CDR3 is 14 residues. V lost 10 bases to trimming and J lost 1 base, with 16 bases between them. The V gene's germline CDR1 is MNHNS and CDR2 SASEGT. The CDR3 coding sequence is TGTGCCATCGGCGCGGCGTTGGTCCAAGAGACCCAGTACTTC. Translated: CAIGAALVQETQYF.

The sample holds a few counts of this clonotype. The chain links TRBV20-1 to TRBJ2-7; no clear D gene. Trimming removed 3 bases from V and 5 bases from J, with 14 bases in between. Germline-derived CDR1 and CDR2 are DFQATT and SNEGSKA (reference sequence). The CDR3 is made up of 13 amino acids. The CDR3 nucleotides read TGCAGTGCTAGTAGGCCGTTATACCACGAGCAGTACTTC. Translation: CSASRPLYHEQYF.

This clonotype was seen more than once but under ten times. The rearrangement uses TRBV6-1 and TRBJ1-1; possibly TRBD1 for D (6 bases). In germline, CDR1 is MNHNS, CDR2 SASEGT. Trimming stripped 7 bases from V and 6 bases from J, with 15 bases between. This CDR3 contains 13 residues. Here the CDR3 reads CASKGSGEAEAFF. The CDR3 coding sequence is TGTGCCAGCAAAGGATCAGGGGAGGCTGAAGCTTTCTTT.

In DNA, the CDR3 is TGTGCCAGCAGCCGGGGAGCGGGGGTGTTCACAGATACGCAGTATTTT. Its protein is CASSRGAGVFTDTQYF. The V and J genes are TRBV7-2 and TRBJ2-3; 8 bases line up with TRBD2. Germline CDR1 reads SGHTA; CDR2 reads FQGNSA. The CDR3 loop spans 16 amino acids. J gave up 2 bases and V 5 bases, and 9 bases lay outside the gene matches.

The chain is built from TRBV12-3 or TRBV12-4 and TRBJ1-2; a possible D gene is TRBD1 (6 bases). V was clipped by 5 bases and J by 8 bases, with 18 bases between them. The CDR3 totals 14 residues. The CDR3 reads CASSPGHLPWGYTF. CDR3 in DNA: TGTGCCAGCAGTCCGGGACATCTCCCATGGGGCTACACCTTC.

The rearrangement links TRBV2 to TRBJ2-7; TRBD2 aligns across 11 bases. The germline V gene has CDR1 SNHLY and CDR2 FYNNEI. J was trimmed by 5 bases and V by 4 bases; bases with no gene match: 7. The CDR3 is 15 residues long. The CDR3 DNA is TGTGCCAGCAGTGTGACTAGCGGGATCATCAACGAGCAGTACTTC. Translated: CASSVTSGIINEQYF. The variable domain in full, completed from reference TRBV2 and TRBJ2-7, reads EPEVTQTPSHQVTQMGQEVILRCVPISNHLYFYWYRQILGQKVEFLVSFYNNEISEKSEIFDDQFSVERPDGSNFTLKIRSTKLEDSAMYFCASSVTSGIINEQYFGPGTRLTVT.

V is TRBV2 and J is TRBJ1-3; D is unclear. The CDR3 covers 14 residues. Germline CDR1 is SNHLY and CDR2 is FYNNEI. Trimming pared 8 bases from V and 2 bases from J, leaving 13 bases between. Here the CDR3 reads CASLTGGPGNTIYF. The CDR3 region has the DNA TGTGCCAGCCTCACGGGAGGGCCTGGAAACACCATATATTTT.

V gene TRBV7-3 combines with J gene TRBJ1-4; possibly TRBD1 for D (5 bases). The V gene lost 8 bases and the J gene lost 6 bases, with 25 bases spanning the gap. The length of the CDR3 is 17 residues. CDR1 and CDR2 from the germline V gene are SGHTA and FQGTGA. The CDR3 sequence is CASPQPPAGHSHEKLFF. CDR3 nucleotides: TGTGCCAGCCCCCAACCCCCCGCAGGACACTCTCATGAAAAACTGTTTTTT.

The V gene is TRBV3-1, the J gene TRBJ2-5; 9 nucleotides align to TRBD1. The germline CDR1 and CDR2 sequences are LGHDT and YNNKEL (reference sequence). The ends lost 3 bases at V and 2 bases at J; junction bases unmatched: 7. This CDR3 is 16 amino acids long. DNA of the CDR3: TGTGCCAGCAGCCAGGCCGGGACAGGGCAACAAGAGACCCAGTACTTC. It is translated as CASSQAGTGQQETQYF.

This clonotype was counted at least ten times. This chain connects TRBV20-1 to TRBJ2-7, with D hard to call. CDR1 and CDR2 from the germline V gene are DFQATT and SNEGSKA (reference sequence). The CDR3 is made up of 12 amino acids. Trimming stripped 8 bases from V and 4 bases from J, with 15 bases between. This CDR3 is CSTRPTYYEQYF. In nucleotides, the CDR3 is TGCAGTACAAGACCGACGTATTACGAGCAGTACTTC.

The CDR3 spells CSARASRVPRRGYTF. The CDR3 DNA follows: TGCAGTGCTAGGGCCTCCCGGGTGCCTCGGCGGGGCTACACCTTC. The chain links TRBV20-1 to TRBJ1-2; D gene ambiguous. The CDR3 length is 15 residues. The V gene lost 3 bases and the J gene lost 8 bases, with 22 bases spanning the gap. Germline CDR1 is DFQATT and CDR2 is SNEGSKA (reference sequence).

The CDR3 DNA sequence: TGTGCCAGCAGTTACTCTCTAACTGAAGCTTTCTTT. Its protein is CASSYSLTEAFF. The rearrangement links TRBV6-2 or TRBV6-3 to TRBJ1-1; D is unresolved. Trimming took 0 bases from V and 5 from J, leaving 4 bases between them. The CDR3 contains 12 residues. Germline CDR1 and CDR2: MNHEY and SVGEGT.

V gene TRBV12-3 or TRBV12-4 combines with J gene TRBJ2-1; D uncertain. V was shortened by 4 bases and J by 8 bases, with 18 bases between the two germline ends. CDR3 length: 15 amino acids. Written as DNA, the CDR3 is TGTGCCAGCAGTTCCCCCCCGGGCCGATTGCATGAGCAGTTCTTC. This translates into CASSSPPGRLHEQFF.